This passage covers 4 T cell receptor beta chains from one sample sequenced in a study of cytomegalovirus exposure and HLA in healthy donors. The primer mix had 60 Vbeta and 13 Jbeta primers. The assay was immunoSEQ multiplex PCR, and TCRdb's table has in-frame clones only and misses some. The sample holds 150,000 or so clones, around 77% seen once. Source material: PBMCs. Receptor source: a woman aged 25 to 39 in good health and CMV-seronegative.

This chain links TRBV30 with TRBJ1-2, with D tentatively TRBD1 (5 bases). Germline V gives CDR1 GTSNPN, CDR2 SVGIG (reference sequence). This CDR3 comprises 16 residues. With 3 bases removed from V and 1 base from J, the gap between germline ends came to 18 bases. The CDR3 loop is CAWSDLGGSVNYGYTF. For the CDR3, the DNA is TGTGCCTGGAGCGACCTGGGGGGGTCCGTTAACTATGGCTACACCTTC.

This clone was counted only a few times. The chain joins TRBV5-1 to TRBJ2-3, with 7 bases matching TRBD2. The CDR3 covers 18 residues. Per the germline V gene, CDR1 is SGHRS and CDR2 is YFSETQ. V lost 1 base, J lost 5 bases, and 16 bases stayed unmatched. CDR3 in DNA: TGCGCCAGCAGCTTGCTGGGTGTAAGGAGCGGGGCAAGAGATACGCAGTATTTT. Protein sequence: CASSLLGVRSGARDTQYF.

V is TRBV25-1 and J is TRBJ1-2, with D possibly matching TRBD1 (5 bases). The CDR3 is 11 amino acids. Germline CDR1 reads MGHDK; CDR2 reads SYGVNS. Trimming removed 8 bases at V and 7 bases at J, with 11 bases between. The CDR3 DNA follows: TGTGCCAGCCAGGGCGCGTTTGGCTACACCTTC. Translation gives CASQGAFGYTF.

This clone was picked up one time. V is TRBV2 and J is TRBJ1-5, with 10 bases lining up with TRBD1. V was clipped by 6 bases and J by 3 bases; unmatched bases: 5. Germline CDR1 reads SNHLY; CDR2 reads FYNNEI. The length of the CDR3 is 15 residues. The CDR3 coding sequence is TGTGCCAGCAGCCAAGGGACAGGGGACAATCAGCCCCAGCATTTT. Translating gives CASSQGTGDNQPQHF.